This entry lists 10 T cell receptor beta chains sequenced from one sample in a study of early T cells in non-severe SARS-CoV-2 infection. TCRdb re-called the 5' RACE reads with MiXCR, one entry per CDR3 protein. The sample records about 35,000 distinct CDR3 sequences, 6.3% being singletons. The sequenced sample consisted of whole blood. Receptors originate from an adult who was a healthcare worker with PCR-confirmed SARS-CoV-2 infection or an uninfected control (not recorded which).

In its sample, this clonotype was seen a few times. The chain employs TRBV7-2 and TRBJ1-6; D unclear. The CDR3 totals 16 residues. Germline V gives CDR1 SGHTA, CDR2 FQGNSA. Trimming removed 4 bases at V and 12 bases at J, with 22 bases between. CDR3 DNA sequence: TGTGCCAGCAGCTCCTCGGCCGGCGTAACTCTTTTACCCCTCCACTTT. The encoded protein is CASSSSAGVTLLPLHF.

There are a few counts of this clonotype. DNA of the CDR3: TGCGCCAGCAGGTTAGCGGAGTACAATGAGCAGTTCTTC. Protein sequence: CASRLAEYNEQFF. V and J are TRBV5-1 and TRBJ2-1; tentative D call: TRBD2 (6 bases). V was trimmed by 5 bases and J by 4 bases, leaving 10 bases between them. CDR1 and CDR2 (germline): SGHRS, YFSETQ. The CDR3 extends over 13 amino acids.

The CDR3 bases are TGTGCCAGCAGGGACGGGACAGCCTTTGAAGCTTTCTTT. Its protein product is CASRDGTAFEAFF. The V gene is TRBV6-5, the J gene TRBJ1-1, with 7 bases identical to TRBD1. V dropped 6 bases and J dropped 7; count of bases not matched to a gene: 8. CDR3 length: 13 amino acids. Per germline, CDR1 MNHEY and CDR2 SVGAGI.

The CDR3 bases are TGCGCCAGCAGCTTGACTGGGCAGGGCAATGAGCAGTTCTTC. Its translation: CASSLTGQGNEQFF. V is TRBV5-1 and J is TRBJ2-1; D is possibly TRBD1 (5 bases). V lost 1 base and J 6 bases, leaving 11 bases between the germline ends. The CDR3 covers 14 residues. Germline V gene sequence: CDR1 SGHRS, CDR2 YFSETQ.

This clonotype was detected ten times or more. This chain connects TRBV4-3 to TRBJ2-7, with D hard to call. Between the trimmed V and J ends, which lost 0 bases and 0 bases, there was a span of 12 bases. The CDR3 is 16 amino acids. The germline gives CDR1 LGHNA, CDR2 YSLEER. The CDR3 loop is CASSQEWLRSSYEQYF. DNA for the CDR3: TGCGCCAGCAGCCAAGAATGGCTTCGCAGCTCCTACGAGCAGTACTTC.

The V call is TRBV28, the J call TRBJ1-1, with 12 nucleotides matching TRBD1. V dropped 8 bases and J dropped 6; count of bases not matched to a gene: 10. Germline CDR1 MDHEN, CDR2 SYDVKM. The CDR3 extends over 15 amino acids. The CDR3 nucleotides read TGTGCCAGCGGGGACAGGGGGCATTGGAGTGCTGAAGCTTTCTTT. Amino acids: CASGDRGHWSAEAFF.

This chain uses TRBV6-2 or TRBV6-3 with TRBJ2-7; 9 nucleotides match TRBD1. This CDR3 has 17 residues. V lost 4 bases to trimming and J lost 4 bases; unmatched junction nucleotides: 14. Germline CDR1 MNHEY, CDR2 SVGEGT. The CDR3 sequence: CASSSVIGGTGRYEQYF. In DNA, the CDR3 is TGTGCCAGCAGTTCTGTAATTGGCGGGACAGGGCGTTACGAGCAGTACTTC.

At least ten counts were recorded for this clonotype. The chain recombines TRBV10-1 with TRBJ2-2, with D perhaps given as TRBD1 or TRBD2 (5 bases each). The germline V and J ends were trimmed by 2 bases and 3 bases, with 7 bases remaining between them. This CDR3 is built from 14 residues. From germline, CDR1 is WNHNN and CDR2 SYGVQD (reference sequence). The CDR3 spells CASSEGTDTGELFF. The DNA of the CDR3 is TGCGCCAGCAGTGAGGGGACGGACACCGGGGAGCTGTTTTTT.

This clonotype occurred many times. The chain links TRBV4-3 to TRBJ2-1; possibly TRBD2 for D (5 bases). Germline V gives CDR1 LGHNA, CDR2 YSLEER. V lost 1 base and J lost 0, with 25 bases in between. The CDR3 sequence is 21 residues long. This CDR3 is CASSQAPHRGFPFRSYNEQFF. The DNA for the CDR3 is TGCGCCAGCAGCCAAGCCCCCCATCGGGGTTTTCCCTTCCGCTCCTACAATGAGCAGTTCTTC.

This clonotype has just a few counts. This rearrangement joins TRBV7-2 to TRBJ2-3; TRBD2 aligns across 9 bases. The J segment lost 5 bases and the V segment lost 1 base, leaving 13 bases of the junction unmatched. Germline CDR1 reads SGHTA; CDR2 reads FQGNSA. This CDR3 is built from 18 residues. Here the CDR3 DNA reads TGTGCCAGCAGCTTAGTCGACCTAGCGGGGATGGGGGGAGATACGCAGTATTTT. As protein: CASSLVDLAGMGGDTQYF.